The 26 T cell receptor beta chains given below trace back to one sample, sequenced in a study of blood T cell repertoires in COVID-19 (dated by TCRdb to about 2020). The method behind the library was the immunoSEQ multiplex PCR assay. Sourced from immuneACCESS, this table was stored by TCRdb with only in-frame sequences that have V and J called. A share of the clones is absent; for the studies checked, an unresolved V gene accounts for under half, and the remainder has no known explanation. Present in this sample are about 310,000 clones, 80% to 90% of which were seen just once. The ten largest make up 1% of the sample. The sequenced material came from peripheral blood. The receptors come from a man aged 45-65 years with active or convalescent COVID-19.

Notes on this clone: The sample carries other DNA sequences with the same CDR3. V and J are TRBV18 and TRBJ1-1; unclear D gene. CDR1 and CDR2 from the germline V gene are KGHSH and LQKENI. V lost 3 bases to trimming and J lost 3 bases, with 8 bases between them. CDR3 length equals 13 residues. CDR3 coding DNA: TGTGCCAGCTCACCTCTGGAGGACACTGAAGCTTTCTTT. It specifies CASSPLEDTEAFF.

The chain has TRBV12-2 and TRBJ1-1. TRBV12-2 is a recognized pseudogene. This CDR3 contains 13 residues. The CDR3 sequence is CASRLARVRDAFF. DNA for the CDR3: TGTGCAAGTCGCTTAGCGCGGGTCCGCGACGCTTTCTTT.

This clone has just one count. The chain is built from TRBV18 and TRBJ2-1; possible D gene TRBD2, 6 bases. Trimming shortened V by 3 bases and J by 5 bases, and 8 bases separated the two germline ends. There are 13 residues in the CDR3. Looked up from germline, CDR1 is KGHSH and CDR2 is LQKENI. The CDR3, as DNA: TGTGCCAGCTCACCGGGACTTAACAATGAGCAGTTCTTC. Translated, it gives CASSPGLNNEQFF.

CDR3 nucleotides: TGTGCCAGCAGTTCCTGGGACAGGCAGGGTTCACCCCTCCACTTT. Translation: CASSSWDRQGSPLHF. The rearrangement joins TRBV6-5 to TRBJ1-6; 8 bases agree with TRBD1. The germline gives CDR1 MNHEY, CDR2 SVGAGI. This CDR3 has 15 residues. Trimming cost V 4 bases and J 9 bases; bases outside gene matches: 8.

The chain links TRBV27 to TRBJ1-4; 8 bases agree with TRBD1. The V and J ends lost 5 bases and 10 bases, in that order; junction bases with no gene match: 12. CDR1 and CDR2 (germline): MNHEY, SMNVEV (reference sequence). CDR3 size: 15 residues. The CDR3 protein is CASSPPDRVRGKLFF. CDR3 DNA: TGTGCCAGCAGTCCGCCGGACAGGGTGAGGGGAAAACTGTTTTTT.

The CDR3: CASSRQGVPYNSPLHF. For the CDR3, the DNA is TGTGCCAGCAGCAGACAGGGGGTCCCCTATAATTCACCCCTCCACTTT. The rearrangement joins TRBV28 to TRBJ1-6; 9 bases align to TRBD1. V gave up 6 bases and J gave up 2 bases; unmatched junction bases: 5. This CDR3 is built from 16 residues. Per germline, CDR1 MDHEN and CDR2 SYDVKM. The full variable domain, in which reference TRBV28 and TRBJ1-6 provide the parts outside the CDR3, is DVKVTQSSRYLVKRTGEKVFLECVQDMDHENMFWYRQDPGLGLRLIYFSYDVKMKEKGDIPEGYSVSREKKERFSLILESASTNQTSMYLCASSRQGVPYNSPLHFGNGTRLTVT.

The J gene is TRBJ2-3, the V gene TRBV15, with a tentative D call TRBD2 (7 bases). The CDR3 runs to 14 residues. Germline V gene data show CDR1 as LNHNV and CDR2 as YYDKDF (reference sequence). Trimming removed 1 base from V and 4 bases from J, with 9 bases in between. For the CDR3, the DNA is TGTGCCACCAGCAGAGGGGGGGGCTCAGATACGCAGTATTTT. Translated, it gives CATSRGGGSDTQYF.

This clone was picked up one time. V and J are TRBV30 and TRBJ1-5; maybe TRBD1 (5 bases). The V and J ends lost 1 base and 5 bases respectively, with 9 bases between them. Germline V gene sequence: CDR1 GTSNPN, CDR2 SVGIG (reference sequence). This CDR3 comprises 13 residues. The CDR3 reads CAWSGGVDQPQHF. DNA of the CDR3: TGTGCCTGGAGTGGGGGGGTTGATCAGCCCCAGCATTTT.

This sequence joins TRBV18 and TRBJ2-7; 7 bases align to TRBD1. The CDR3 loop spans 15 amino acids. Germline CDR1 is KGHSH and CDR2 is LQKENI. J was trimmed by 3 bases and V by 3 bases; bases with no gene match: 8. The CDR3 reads CASSPTRDSGYEQYF. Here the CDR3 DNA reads TGTGCCAGCTCACCCACCCGGGACAGCGGCTACGAGCAGTACTTC.

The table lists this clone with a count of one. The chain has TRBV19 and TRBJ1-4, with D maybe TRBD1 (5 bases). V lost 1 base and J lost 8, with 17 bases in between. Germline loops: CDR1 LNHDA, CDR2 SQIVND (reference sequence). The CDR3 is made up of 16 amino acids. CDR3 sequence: CASSIVTGHFPEKLFF. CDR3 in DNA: TGTGCCAGTAGTATAGTTACCGGACACTTCCCCGAAAAACTGTTTTTT.

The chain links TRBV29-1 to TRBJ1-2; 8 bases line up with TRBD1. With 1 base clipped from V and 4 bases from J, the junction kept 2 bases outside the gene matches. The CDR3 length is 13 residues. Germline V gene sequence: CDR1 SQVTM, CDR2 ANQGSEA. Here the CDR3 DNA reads TGCAGCGTTGAAGGGGGACAGGCCTATGGCTACACCTTC. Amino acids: CSVEGGQAYGYTF.

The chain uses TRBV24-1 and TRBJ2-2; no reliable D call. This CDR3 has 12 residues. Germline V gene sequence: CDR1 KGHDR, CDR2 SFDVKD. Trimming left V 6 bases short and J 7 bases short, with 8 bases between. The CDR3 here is CATSLTYGELFF. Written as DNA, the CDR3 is TGTGCCACCAGTTTAACCTACGGGGAGCTGTTTTTT.

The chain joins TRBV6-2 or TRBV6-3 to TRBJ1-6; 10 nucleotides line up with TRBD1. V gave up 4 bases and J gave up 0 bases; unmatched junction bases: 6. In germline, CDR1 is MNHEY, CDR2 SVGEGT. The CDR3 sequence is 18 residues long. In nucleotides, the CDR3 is TGTGCCAGCAGTTCTGGGACAGGGGTTAGCTCCTATAATTCACCCCTCCACTTT. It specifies CASSSGTGVSSYNSPLHF.

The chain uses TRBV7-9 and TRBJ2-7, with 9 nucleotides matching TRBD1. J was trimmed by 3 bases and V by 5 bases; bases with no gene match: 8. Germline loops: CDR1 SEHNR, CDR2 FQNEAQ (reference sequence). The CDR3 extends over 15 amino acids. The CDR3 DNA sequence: TGTGCCAGCAGCAATCCGGGACAGGGATTCTACGAGCAGTACTTC. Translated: CASSNPGQGFYEQYF.

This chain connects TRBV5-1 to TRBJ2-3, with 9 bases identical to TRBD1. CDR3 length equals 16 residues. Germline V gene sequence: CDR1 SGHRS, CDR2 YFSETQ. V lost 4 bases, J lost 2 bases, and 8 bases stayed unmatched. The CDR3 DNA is TGCGCCAGCAGCCCCCTGACAGGGGGAGTCACAGATACGCAGTATTTT. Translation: CASSPLTGGVTDTQYF.

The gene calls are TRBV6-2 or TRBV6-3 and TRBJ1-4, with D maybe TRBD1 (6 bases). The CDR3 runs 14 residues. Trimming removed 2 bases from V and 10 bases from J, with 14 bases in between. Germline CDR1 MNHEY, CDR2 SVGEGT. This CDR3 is CASSYGQPPLKLFF. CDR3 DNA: TGTGCCAGCAGTTACGGACAGCCACCCCTAAAACTGTTTTTT.

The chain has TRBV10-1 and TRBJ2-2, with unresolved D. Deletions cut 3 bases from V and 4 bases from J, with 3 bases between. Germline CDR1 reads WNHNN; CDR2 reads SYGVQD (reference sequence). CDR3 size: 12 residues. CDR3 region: CASSDSTGELFF. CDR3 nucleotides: TGCGCCAGCAGTGATAGCACCGGGGAGCTGTTTTTT.

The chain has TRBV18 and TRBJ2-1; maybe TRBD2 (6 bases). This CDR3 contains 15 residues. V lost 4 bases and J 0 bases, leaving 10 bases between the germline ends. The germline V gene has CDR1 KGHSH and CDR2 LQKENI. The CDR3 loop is CASSRGESSYNEQFF. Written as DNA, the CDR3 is TGTGCCAGCTCACGGGGGGAGAGCTCCTACAATGAGCAGTTCTTC.

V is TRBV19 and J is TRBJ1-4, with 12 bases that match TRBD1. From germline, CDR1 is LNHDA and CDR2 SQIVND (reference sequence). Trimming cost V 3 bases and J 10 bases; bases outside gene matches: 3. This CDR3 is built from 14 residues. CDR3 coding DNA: TGTGCCAGTAGTATCGGGACAGGGGGCGGAAAACTGTTTTTT. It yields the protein CASSIGTGGGKLFF.

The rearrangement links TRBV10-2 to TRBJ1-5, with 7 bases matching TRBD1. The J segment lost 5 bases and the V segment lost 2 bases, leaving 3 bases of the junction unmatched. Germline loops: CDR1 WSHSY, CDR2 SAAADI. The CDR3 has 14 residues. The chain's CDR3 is CASSETGAHQPQHF. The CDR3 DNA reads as TGCGCCAGCAGTGAGACAGGGGCCCATCAGCCCCAGCATTTT.

The CDR3 loop is CASSYDRVGIYGYTF. In nucleotides, the CDR3 is TGTGCCAGCAGTTACGACAGGGTGGGGATCTATGGCTACACCTTC. This chain joins TRBV6-5 and TRBJ1-2; 7 positions agree with TRBD1. The CDR3 spans 15 residues. The V gene's germline CDR1 is MNHEY and CDR2 SVGAGI. V shed 2 bases, J shed 4 bases, and the junction held 7 bases outside the gene matches.

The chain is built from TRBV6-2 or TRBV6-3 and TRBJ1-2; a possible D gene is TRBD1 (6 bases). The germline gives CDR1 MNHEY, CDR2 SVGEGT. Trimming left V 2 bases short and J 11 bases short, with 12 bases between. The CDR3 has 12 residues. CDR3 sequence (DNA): TGTGCCAGCAGTTACCACAGGGTTTGGTACACCTTC. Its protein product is CASSYHRVWYTF.

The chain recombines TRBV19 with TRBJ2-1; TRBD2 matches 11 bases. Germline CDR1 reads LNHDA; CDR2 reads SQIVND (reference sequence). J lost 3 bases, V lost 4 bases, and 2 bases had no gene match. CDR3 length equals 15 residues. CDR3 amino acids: CASSNSGGVYNEQFF. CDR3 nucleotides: TGTGCCAGTAGTAATAGCGGGGGGGTCTACAATGAGCAGTTCTTC.

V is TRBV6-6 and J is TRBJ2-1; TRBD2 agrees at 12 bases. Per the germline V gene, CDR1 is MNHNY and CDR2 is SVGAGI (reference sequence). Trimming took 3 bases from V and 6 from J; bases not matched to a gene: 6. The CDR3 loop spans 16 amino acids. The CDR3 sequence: CASSYSLAGGRNEQFF. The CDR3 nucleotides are TGTGCCAGCAGTTATTCCCTAGCGGGGGGGCGCAATGAGCAGTTCTTC.

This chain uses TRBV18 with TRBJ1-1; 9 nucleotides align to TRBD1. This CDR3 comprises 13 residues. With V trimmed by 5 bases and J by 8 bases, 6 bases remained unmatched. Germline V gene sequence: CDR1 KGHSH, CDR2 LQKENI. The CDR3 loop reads CASSTTGTGEAFF. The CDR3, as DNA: TGTGCCAGCTCAACGACCGGGACAGGGGAAGCTTTCTTT.

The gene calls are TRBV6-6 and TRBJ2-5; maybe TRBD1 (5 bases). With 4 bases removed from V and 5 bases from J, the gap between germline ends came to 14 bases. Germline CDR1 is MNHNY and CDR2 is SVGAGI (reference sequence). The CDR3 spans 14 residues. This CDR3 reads CASSSGSGLETQYF. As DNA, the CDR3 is TGTGCCAGCAGTTCCGGATCAGGGTTGGAGACCCAGTACTTC.